What follows are 26 T cell receptor beta chains derived from one specimen sequenced in a study of technical replicates of blood from a few donors. Sequencing was performed with immunoSEQ multiplex PCR; in TCRdb, only in-frame clones are kept and a portion is missing. The sample includes 65,000 to 90,000 clones, over 95% of them seen just once. The sample consisted of T cells isolated from PBMCs. These receptors originate from a human donor in good health.

In the case of this clone: Other DNA sequences in this specimen translate into the identical CDR3. The chain combines TRBV27 with TRBJ2-3, with D hard to call. CDR1 MNHEY and CDR2 SMNVEV come from the germline V gene (reference sequence). Trimming stripped 3 bases from V and 0 bases from J, with 4 bases between. The CDR3 has 13 residues. CDR3 amino acids: CASSFSSTDTQYF. DNA of the CDR3: TGTGCCAGCAGTTTTTCAAGCACAGATACGCAGTATTTT.

V usage is TRBV25-1 and J usage is TRBJ2-1; 11 bases are shared with TRBD2. CDR3 length: 15 residues. Germline values: CDR1 MGHDK, CDR2 SYGVNS. The junction had 6 bases not matched to a gene; V was cut back by 2 bases and J by 9 bases. The CDR3 protein is CASSESRLAGTEQFF. The CDR3 coding sequence is TGTGCCAGCAGTGAAAGCCGACTAGCGGGAACTGAGCAGTTCTTC.

This clone was observed once. The chain combines TRBV9 with TRBJ2-1; 7 nucleotides align to TRBD2. Germline V CDR1 and CDR2: SGDLS, YYNGEE. This CDR3 is built from 14 residues. V shed 3 bases, J shed 6 bases, and the junction held 6 bases outside the gene matches. The CDR3 coding sequence is TGTGCCAGCAGCGAGGGAGGGGAATCCAATGAGCAGTTCTTC. It translates to CASSEGGESNEQFF.

The V gene is TRBV30, the J gene TRBJ1-5; D unclear. Trimming shortened V by 3 bases and J by 7 bases, and 16 bases separated the two germline ends. The germline CDR1 and CDR2 sequences are GTSNPN and SVGIG (reference sequence). This CDR3 comprises 14 residues. CDR3 residues: CAWSGGRGEQPQHF. CDR3 coding DNA: TGTGCCTGGAGCGGCGGACGGGGAGAACAGCCCCAGCATTTT.

Only one count was recorded for this clone. This rearrangement joins TRBV6-1 to TRBJ1-1; D may be TRBD1 (5 bases). The ends were cut back, 3 bases at V and 1 base at J, with 12 bases in the middle. The germline V gene has CDR1 MNHNS and CDR2 SASEGT. The CDR3 spans 15 residues. Written as DNA, the CDR3 is TGTGCCAGCAGTGATTGGGGCCCAAGGAACACTGAAGCTTTCTTT. Its translation: CASSDWGPRNTEAFF.

The chain uses TRBV7-9 and TRBJ2-3, with 9 bases aligning to TRBD2. V shed 6 bases, J shed 6 bases, and the junction held 7 bases outside the gene matches. The CDR3 length is 14 residues. The V gene's germline CDR1 is SEHNR and CDR2 FQNEAQ (reference sequence). The CDR3 spells CASSLTREGDTQYF. The CDR3 DNA sequence: TGTGCCAGCAGTTTAACGCGGGAGGGGGATACGCAGTATTTT.

The chain employs TRBV11-2 and TRBJ2-2; D not resolved. The CDR3 totals 14 residues. The germline V and J ends were trimmed by 0 bases and 6 bases, with 8 bases remaining between them. The germline V gene has CDR1 SGHAT and CDR2 FQNNGV. The CDR3, as DNA: TGTGCCAGCAGCTTAGAACTGTCCGCCGGGGAGCTGTTTTTT. It is translated as CASSLELSAGELFF.

V and J are TRBV27 and TRBJ1-1; D is undetermined. This CDR3 has 13 amino acids. Per the germline V gene, CDR1 is MNHEY and CDR2 is SMNVEV (reference sequence). V was clipped by 5 bases and J by 1 base, with 8 bases between them. CDR3 DNA: TGTGCCAGCAGTGGGTCAGGGAACACTGAAGCTTTCTTT. Protein sequence: CASSGSGNTEAFF.

This clone was counted once. The V call is TRBV7-9, the J call TRBJ1-1; no definite D call. V lost 2 bases and J lost 5, with 15 bases in between. The germline CDR1 and CDR2 sequences are SEHNR and FQNEAQ (reference sequence). The CDR3 runs 15 residues. The CDR3 sequence: CASSLLGVLRTEAFF. The CDR3 DNA reads as TGTGCCAGCAGCTTATTAGGAGTTTTGAGAACTGAAGCTTTCTTT.

CDR3 bases: TGCGCCAGTGGGCCGCTACTAGCGACAATCTACGAGCAGTACTTC. This translates into CASGPLLATIYEQYF. J is TRBJ2-7 and V is TRBV5-1, with TRBD2 matching 7 bases. The length of the CDR3 is 15 residues. V shed 8 bases, J shed 3 bases, and the junction held 14 bases outside the gene matches. Germline CDR1 reads SGHRS; CDR2 reads YFSETQ.

The table lists this clone with a count of one. V usage is TRBV19 and J usage is TRBJ2-2; 7 bases map to TRBD1. This CDR3 is built from 13 residues. V was pared by 9 bases and J by 3 bases, with 4 bases of the junction left unmatched. Germline V gene data show CDR1 as LNHDA and CDR2 as SQIVND (reference sequence). The DNA of the CDR3 is TGTGCCAGCGGGACAGCTTACACCGGGGAGCTGTTTTTT. Translating it yields CASGTAYTGELFF.

The J gene is TRBJ2-5, the V gene TRBV9, with 7 bases that match TRBD2. Germline loops: CDR1 SGDLS, CDR2 YYNGEE. V trimming: 0 bases; J trimming: 3 bases; junction bases outside the gene matches: 2. CDR3 length: 14 amino acids. Written as DNA, the CDR3 is TGTGCCAGCAGCGTAGAGACTAGCAAAGAGACCCAGTACTTC. It translates to CASSVETSKETQYF.

CDR3 sequence: CASSVSGELFF. DNA for the CDR3: TGTGCCAGCAGTGTATCCGGGGAGCTGTTTTTT. This chain uses TRBV2 with TRBJ2-2; D unresolved. CDR1 is SNHLY, CDR2 FYNNEI, per germline. The CDR3 sequence is 11 residues long. V shed 4 bases and J shed 6 bases, with 3 bases lying between them.

The V call is TRBV4-3, the J call TRBJ2-1; D may be TRBD1 (6 bases). Trimming cost V 0 bases and J 7 bases, with 16 bases left between them. CDR1 and CDR2 (germline): LGHNA, YSLEER. The CDR3 runs to 16 residues. In DNA, the CDR3 is TGCGCCAGCAGCCAAGATCTTTGGACAGTTAAGAATGAGCAGTTCTTC. It specifies CASSQDLWTVKNEQFF.

The chain combines TRBV27 with TRBJ2-6; no clear D. This CDR3 has 14 residues. V lost 3 bases to trimming and J lost 4 bases, with 7 bases between them. Per the germline V gene, CDR1 is MNHEY and CDR2 is SMNVEV (reference sequence). CDR3: CASSLREGANVLTF. The CDR3 coding sequence is TGTGCCAGCAGTTTGCGCGAAGGGGCCAACGTCCTGACTTTC.

The V gene is TRBV28, the J gene TRBJ1-1; D perhaps matches TRBD1 (6 bases). CDR3 length: 14 residues. V lost 7 bases, J lost 1 base, and 13 bases lay in between. CDR1 is MDHEN, CDR2 SYDVKM, per germline. The CDR3 region has the DNA TGTGCCAGCATCGACGTGGGGGCGAACACTGAAGCTTTCTTT. Protein: CASIDVGANTEAFF.

The chain uses TRBV29-1 and TRBJ2-1; TRBD2 matches at 9 bases. Looked up from germline, CDR1 is SQVTM and CDR2 is ANQGSEA. Losses at the gene ends were 7 bases for V and 7 bases for J; bases not matched to a gene: 5. This CDR3 is built from 12 residues. CDR3 DNA: TGCAGCGAAGAAGCGGGAGGTAATGAGCAGTTCTTC. It translates to CSEEAGGNEQFF.

Details on this clone: Relative to the germline gene, one junction end is altered; a read error may explain this. This chain joins TRBV6-6 and TRBJ1-1; D uncertain. Germline loops: CDR1 MNHNY, CDR2 SVGAGI (reference sequence). The CDR3 has 10 residues. This CDR3 reads CASWELVKVF. The CDR3 DNA follows: TGTGCCAGCTGGGAGCTAGTGAAGGTCTTT.

The rearrangement links TRBV4-3 to TRBJ1-4; D remains unclear. With 0 bases removed from V and 0 bases from J, the gap between germline ends came to 5 bases. Germline V CDR1 and CDR2: LGHNA, YSLEER. The CDR3 contains 15 residues. The CDR3 nucleotides read TGCGCCAGCAGCCAAGATCTTGCAACTAATGAAAAACTGTTTTTT. This gives the protein CASSQDLATNEKLFF.

The V and J genes are TRBV30 and TRBJ2-1; perhaps TRBD2 as D (6 bases). The CDR3 is 11 amino acids. The germline V gene has CDR1 GTSNPN and CDR2 SVGIG (reference sequence). The CDR3 DNA reads as TGTGTATCGCGGGACTACAATGAGCAGTTCTTC. Its translation is CVSRDYNEQFF.

The chain is built from TRBV5-1 and TRBJ1-1; D is undetermined. The CDR3 contains 13 residues. Deletions cut 5 bases from V and 3 bases from J, with 11 bases between. Germline loops: CDR1 SGHRS, CDR2 YFSETQ. The CDR3, as DNA: TGCGCCAGCAGTCAAGTAGCCGACACTGAAGCTTTCTTT. The encoded protein is CASSQVADTEAFF.

CDR3 sequence: CASSLLGYQGYEQYF. For the CDR3, the DNA is TGCGCCAGCAGCCTCCTTGGGTACCAGGGATACGAGCAGTACTTC. This chain connects TRBV5-1 to TRBJ2-7, with D possibly TRBD1 on 5 matching bases. Germline CDR1 and CDR2: SGHRS and YFSETQ. Between the trimmed V and J ends, which lost 4 bases and 4 bases, there was a span of 18 bases. The CDR3 is 15 amino acids.

The J gene is TRBJ1-1, the V gene TRBV10-1, with TRBD1 as a possible D gene (5 bases). The CDR3 is 13 amino acids. The germline V gene encodes CDR1 WNHNN and CDR2 SYGVQD (reference sequence). Between the trimmed V and J ends, which lost 0 bases and 9 bases, there was a span of 11 bases. The CDR3 coding sequence is TGCGCCAGCAGTGAGTCAGGAGGGGTCAAAGCTTTCTTT. It codes for CASSESGGVKAFF.

V is TRBV27 and J is TRBJ2-5; 8 bases match TRBD1. V lost 5 bases to trimming and J lost 5 bases; unmatched junction nucleotides: 7. The CDR3 consists of 14 residues. In germline, CDR1 is MNHEY, CDR2 SMNVEV (reference sequence). Here the CDR3 reads CASSPRTGTETQYF. CDR3 sequence (DNA): TGTGCCAGCAGTCCCCGGACAGGGACGGAGACCCAGTACTTC.

The chain joins TRBV28 to TRBJ2-7; D uncertain. Germline-derived CDR1 and CDR2 are MDHEN and SYDVKM. This CDR3 has 13 amino acids. V was cut by 4 bases and J by 3 bases, with 10 bases left in between. As DNA, the CDR3 is TGTGCCAGCAGTTCATCGAACTACTACGAGCAGTACTTC. Protein product: CASSSSNYYEQYF.

The V gene is TRBV30, the J gene TRBJ1-2; 8 bases line up with TRBD1. Germline values: CDR1 GTSNPN, CDR2 SVGIG (reference sequence). The CDR3 extends over 12 amino acids. J was trimmed by 4 bases and V by 5 bases; bases with no gene match: 3. Written as DNA, the CDR3 is TGTGCCTGGCAACAGGGGGGCTATGGCTACACCTTC. It encodes CAWQQGGYGYTF.